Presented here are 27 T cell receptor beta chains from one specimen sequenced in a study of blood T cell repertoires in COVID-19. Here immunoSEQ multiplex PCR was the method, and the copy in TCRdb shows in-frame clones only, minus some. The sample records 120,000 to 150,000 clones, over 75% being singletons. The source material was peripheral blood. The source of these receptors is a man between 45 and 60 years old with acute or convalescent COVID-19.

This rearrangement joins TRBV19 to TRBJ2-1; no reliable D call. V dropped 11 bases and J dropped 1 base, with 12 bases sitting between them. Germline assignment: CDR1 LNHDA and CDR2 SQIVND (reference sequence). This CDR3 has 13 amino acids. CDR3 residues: CASAVASYNEQFF. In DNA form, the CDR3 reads TGTGCCTCCGCTGTAGCATCCTACAATGAGCAGTTCTTC.

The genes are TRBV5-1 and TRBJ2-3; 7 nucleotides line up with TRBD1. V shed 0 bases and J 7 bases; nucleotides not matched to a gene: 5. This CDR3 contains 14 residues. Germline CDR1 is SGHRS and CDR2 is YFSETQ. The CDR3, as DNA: TGCGCCAGCAGCTTGGGGACAGGACGAAATACGCAGTATTTT. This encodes CASSLGTGRNTQYF.

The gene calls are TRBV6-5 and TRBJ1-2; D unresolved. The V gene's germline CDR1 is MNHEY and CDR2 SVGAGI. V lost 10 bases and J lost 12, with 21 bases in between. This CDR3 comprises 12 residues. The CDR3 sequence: CATGGRMAGNTF. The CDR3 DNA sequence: TGTGCCACGGGAGGGCGGATGGCTGGTAACACCTTC.

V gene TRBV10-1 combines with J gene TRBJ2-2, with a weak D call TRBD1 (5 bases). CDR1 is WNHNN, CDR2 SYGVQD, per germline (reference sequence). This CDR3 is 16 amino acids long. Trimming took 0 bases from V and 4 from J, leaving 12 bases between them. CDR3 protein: CASSESGRAGTGELFF. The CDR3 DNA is TGCGCCAGCAGTGAGTCTGGCAGGGCTGGCACCGGGGAGCTGTTTTTT.

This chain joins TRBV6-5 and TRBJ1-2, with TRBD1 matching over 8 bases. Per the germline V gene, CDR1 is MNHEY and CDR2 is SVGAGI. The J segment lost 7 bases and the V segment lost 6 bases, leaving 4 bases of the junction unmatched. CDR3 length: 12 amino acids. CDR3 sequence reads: CASSSGGSGYTF. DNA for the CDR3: TGTGCCAGCAGCTCAGGGGGCTCTGGCTACACCTTC.

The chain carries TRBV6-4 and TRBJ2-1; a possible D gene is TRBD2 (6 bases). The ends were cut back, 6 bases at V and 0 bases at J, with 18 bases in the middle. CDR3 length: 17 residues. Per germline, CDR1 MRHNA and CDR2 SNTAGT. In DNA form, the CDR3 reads TGTGCCAGCAGCCGGGGGATGGGGCGGATCTCCTACAATGAGCAGTTCTTC. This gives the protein CASSRGMGRISYNEQFF.

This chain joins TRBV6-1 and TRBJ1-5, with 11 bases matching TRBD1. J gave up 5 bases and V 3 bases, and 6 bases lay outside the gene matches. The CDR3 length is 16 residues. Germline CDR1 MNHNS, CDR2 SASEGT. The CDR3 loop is CASSDQGQGVDQPQHF. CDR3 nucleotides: TGTGCCAGCAGTGACCAGGGACAGGGGGTTGATCAGCCCCAGCATTTT.

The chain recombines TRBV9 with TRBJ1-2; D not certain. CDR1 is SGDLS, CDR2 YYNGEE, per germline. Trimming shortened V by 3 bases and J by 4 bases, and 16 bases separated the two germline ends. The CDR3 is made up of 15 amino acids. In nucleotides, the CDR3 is TGTGCCAGCAGCGCCAGAGGCAAGTTCGGCTATGGCTACACCTTC. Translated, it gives CASSARGKFGYGYTF. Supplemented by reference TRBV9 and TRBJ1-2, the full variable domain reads DSGVTQTPKHLITATGQRVTLRCSPRSGDLSVYWYQQSLDQGLQFLIQYYNGEERAKGNILERFSAQQFPDLHSELNLSSLELGDSALYFCASSARGKFGYGYTFGSGTRLTVV.

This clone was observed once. The CDR3 sequence: CAIREAETQYF. CDR3 sequence (DNA): TGTGCCATCCGCGAGGCGGAGACCCAGTACTTC. The chain links TRBV10-3 to TRBJ2-5; D is uncertain. Germline CDR1 and CDR2: ENHRY and SYGVKD. The CDR3 runs to 11 residues. V dropped 8 bases and J dropped 5 bases, with 9 bases sitting between them.

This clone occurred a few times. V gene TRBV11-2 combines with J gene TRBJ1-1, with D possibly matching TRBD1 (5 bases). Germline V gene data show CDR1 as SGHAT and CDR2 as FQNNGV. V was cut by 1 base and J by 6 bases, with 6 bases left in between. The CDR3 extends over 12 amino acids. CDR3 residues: CASSLGGPEAFF. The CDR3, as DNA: TGTGCCAGCAGCTTAGGGGGCCCTGAAGCTTTCTTT.

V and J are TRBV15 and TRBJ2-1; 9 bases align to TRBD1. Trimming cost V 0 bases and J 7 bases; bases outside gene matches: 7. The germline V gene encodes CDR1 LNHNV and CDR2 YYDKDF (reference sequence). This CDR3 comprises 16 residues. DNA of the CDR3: TGTGCCACCAGCAGAGATCGGGTGGGACAGGGAAATGAGCAGTTCTTC. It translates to CATSRDRVGQGNEQFF.

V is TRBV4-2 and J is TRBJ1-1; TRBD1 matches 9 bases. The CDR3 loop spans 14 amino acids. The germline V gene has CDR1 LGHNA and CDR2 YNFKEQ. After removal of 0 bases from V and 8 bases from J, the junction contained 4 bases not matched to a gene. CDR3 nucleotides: TGTGCCAGCAGCCAAGAAGGGGGGACAGGGGAAGCTTTCTTT. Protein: CASSQEGGTGEAFF.

For the CDR3, the DNA is TGTGCCTGGAGTGTACTCCCCCTGGGCAATGAAAAACTGTTTTTT. Amino acids: CAWSVLPLGNEKLFF. The chain has TRBV30 and TRBJ1-4; D unresolved. Per germline, CDR1 GTSNPN and CDR2 SVGIG (reference sequence). This CDR3 spans 15 amino acids. Trimming stripped 0 bases from V and 5 bases from J, with 13 bases between.

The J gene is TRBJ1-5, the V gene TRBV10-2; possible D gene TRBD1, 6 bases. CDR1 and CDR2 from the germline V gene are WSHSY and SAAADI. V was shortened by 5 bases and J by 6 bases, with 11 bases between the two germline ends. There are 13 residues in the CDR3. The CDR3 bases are TGCGCCAGCAGTACCACAGGGTTTCAGCCCCAGCATTTT. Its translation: CASSTTGFQPQHF.

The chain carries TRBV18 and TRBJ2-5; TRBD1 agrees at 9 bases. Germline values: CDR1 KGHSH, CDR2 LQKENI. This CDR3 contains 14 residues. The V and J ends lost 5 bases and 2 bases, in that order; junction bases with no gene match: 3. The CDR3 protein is CASSSGTGQETQYF. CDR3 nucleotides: TGTGCCAGCTCATCCGGGACAGGGCAAGAGACCCAGTACTTC.

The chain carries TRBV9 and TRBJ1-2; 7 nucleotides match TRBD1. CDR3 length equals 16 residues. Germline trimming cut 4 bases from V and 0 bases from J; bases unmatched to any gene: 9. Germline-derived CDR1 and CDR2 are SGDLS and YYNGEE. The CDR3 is CASSRDVQGTNYGYTF. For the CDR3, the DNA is TGTGCCAGCAGCCGCGATGTACAGGGGACTAACTATGGCTACACCTTC.

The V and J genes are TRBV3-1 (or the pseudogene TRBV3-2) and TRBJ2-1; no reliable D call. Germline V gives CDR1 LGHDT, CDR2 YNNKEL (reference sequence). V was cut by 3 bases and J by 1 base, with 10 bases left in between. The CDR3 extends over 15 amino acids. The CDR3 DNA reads TGTGCCAGCAGCCAGGCCCCGAGGTCCTACAATGAGCAGTTCTTC. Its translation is CASSQAPRSYNEQFF.

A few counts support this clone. CDR3 loop: CASSGSRGTGEKLFF. The DNA for the CDR3 is TGCGCCAGCAGCGGGTCTCGGGGGACGGGTGAAAAACTGTTTTTT. This sequence joins TRBV5-1 and TRBJ1-4; tentatively, D is TRBD1 (5 bases). The CDR3 has 15 amino acids. Germline V gene data show CDR1 as SGHRS and CDR2 as YFSETQ. Trimming removed 4 bases from V and 7 bases from J, with 17 bases in between. Drawing the rest from reference TRBV5-1 and TRBJ1-4, the complete variable domain is KAGVTQTPRYLIKTRGQQVTLSCSPISGHRSVSWYQQTPGQGLQFLFEYFSETQRNKGNFPGRFSGRQFSNSRSEMNVSTLELGDSALYLCASSGSRGTGEKLFFGSGTQLSVL.

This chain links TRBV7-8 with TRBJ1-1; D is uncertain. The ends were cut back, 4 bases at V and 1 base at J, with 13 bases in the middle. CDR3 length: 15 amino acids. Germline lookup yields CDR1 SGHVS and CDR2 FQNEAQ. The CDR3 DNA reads TGTGCCAGCAGCTCCCGGGGTGGTTGGAACACTGAAGCTTTCTTT. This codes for CASSSRGGWNTEAFF. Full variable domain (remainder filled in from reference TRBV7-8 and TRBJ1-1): GAGVSQSPRYKVAKRGQDVALRCDPISGHVSLFWYQQALGQGPEFLTYFQNEAQLDKSGLPSDRFFAERPEGSVSTLKIQRTQQEDSAVYLCASSSRGGWNTEAFFGQGTRLTVV.

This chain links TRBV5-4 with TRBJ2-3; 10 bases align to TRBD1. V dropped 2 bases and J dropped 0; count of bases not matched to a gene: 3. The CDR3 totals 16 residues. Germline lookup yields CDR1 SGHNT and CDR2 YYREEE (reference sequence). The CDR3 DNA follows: TGTGCCAGCAGCTTCCGGGACAGGGGAAGCACAGATACGCAGTATTTT. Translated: CASSFRDRGSTDTQYF. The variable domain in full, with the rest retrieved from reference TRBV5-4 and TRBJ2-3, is ETGVTQSPTHLIKTRGQQVTLRCSSQSGHNTVSWYQQALGQGPQFIFQYYREEENGRGNFPPRFSGLQFPNYSSELNVNALELDDSALYLCASSFRDRGSTDTQYFGPGTRLTVL.

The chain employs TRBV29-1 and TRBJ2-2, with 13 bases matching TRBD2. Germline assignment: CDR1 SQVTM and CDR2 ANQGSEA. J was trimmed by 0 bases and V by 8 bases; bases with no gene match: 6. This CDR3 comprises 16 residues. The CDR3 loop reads CSFLLAGGPNTGELFF. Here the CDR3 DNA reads TGCAGCTTTTTACTAGCGGGAGGGCCGAACACCGGGGAGCTGTTTTTT.

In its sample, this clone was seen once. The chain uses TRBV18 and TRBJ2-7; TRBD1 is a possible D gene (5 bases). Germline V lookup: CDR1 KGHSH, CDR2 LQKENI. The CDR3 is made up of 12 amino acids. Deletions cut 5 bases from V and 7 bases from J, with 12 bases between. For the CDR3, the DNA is TGTGCCAGCTCAGCCAGAGCAGGGGAGCAGTACTTC. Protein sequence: CASSARAGEQYF.

CDR3 in DNA: TGTGCCAGCAGTCATCCCAGAGATACGCAGTATTTT. As protein: CASSHPRDTQYF. V usage is TRBV6-2 or TRBV6-3 and J usage is TRBJ2-3; D is unresolved. Trimming removed 5 bases at V and 5 bases at J, with 8 bases between. In germline, CDR1 is MNHEY, CDR2 SVGEGT. The CDR3 length is 12 residues.

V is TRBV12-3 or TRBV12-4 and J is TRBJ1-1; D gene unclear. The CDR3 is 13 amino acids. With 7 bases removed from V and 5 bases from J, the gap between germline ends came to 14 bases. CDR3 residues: CASTVIGETEAFF. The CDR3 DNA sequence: TGTGCCAGCACCGTAATCGGGGAGACTGAAGCTTTCTTT.

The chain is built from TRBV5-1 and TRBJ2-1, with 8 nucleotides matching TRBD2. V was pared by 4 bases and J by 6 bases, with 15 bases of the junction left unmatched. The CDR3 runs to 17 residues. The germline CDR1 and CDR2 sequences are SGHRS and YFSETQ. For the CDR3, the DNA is TGCGCCAGCAGCCCTCTAACCCTTGGCGGGGGGCTCAATGAGCAGTTCTTC. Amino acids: CASSPLTLGGGLNEQFF.

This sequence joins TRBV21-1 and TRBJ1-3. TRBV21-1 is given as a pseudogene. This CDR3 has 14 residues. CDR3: CASGGSDSGNTIYF. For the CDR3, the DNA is TGTGCCAGCGGAGGCTCGGACTCTGGAAACACCATATATTTT.

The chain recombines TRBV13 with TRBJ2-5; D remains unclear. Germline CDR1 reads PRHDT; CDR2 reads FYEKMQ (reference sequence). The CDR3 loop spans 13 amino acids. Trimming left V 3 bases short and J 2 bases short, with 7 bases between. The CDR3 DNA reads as TGTGCCAGCAGCTTTCTTAGTCAAGAGACCCAGTACTTC. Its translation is CASSFLSQETQYF.